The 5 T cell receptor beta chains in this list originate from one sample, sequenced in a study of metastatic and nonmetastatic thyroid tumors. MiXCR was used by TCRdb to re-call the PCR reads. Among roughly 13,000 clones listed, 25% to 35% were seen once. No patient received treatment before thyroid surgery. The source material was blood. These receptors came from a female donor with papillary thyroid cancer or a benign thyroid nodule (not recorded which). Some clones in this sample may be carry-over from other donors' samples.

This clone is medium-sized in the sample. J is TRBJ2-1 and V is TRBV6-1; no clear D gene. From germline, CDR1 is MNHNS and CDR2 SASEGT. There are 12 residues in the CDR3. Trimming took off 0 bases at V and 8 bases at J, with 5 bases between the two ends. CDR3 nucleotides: TGTGCCAGCAGTGAAGCTAAGGATGAGCAGTTCTTC. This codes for CASSEAKDEQFF.

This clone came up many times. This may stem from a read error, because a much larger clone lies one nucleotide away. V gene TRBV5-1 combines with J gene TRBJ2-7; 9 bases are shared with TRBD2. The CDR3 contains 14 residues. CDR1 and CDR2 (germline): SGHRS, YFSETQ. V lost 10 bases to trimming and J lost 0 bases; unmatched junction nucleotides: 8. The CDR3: CAGKRLADSYEQYF. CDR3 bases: TGCGCCGGCAAACGACTAGCGGACTCCTACGAGCAGTACTTC.

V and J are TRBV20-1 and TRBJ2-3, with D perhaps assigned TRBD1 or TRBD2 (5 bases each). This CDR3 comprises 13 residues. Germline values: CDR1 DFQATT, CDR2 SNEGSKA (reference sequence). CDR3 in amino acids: CTSGGVGTDTQYF. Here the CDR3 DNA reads TGCACTTCTGGGGGAGTCGGAACAGATACGCAGTATTTT.

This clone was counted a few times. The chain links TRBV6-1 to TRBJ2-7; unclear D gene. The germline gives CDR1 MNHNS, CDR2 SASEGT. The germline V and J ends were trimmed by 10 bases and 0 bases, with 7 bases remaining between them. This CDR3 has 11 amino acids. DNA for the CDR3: TGTGCCACCCTGAGCTCCTACGAGCAGTACTTC. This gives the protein CATLSSYEQYF.

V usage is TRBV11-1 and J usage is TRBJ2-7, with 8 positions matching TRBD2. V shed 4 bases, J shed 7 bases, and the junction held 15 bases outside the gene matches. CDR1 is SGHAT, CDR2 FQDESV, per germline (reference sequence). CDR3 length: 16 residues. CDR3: CASSSKLAASLGEQYF. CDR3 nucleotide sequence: TGTGCCAGCAGCTCTAAACTAGCGGCCTCATTGGGGGAGCAGTACTTC.